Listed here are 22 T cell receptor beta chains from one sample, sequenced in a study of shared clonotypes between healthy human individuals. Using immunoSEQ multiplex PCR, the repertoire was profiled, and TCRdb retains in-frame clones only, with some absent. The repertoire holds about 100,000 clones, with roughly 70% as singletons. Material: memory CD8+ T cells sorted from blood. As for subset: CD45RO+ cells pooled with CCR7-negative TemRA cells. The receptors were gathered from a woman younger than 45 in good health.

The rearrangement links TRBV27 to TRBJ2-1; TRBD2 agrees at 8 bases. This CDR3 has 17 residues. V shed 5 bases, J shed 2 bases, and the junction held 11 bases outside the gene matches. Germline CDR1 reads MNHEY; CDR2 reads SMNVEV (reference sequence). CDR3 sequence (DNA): TGTGCCAGCAGTCTGTGGGGACTAGGGGGGCCCTACAATGAGCAGTTCTTC. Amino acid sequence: CASSLWGLGGPYNEQFF.

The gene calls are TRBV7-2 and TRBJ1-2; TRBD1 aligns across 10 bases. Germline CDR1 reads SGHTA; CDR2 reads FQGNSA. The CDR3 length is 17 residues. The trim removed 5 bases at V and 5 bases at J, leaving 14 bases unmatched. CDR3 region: CASSHPGQGLLEYGYTF. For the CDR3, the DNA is TGTGCCAGCAGCCATCCGGGACAGGGGCTTCTTGAGTATGGCTACACCTTC.

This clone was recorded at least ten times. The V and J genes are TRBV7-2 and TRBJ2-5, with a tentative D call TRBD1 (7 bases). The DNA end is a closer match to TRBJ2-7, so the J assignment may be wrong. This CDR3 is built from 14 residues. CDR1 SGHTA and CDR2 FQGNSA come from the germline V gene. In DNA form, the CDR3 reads TGTGCCAGCAGCGCCAGGGGGGACTCCTACGAGCAGTACTTC. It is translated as CASSARGDSYEQYF.

This CDR3 reads CASSDNRGSGANVLTF. CDR3 sequence (DNA): TGTGCCAGCAGTGACAACAGGGGATCTGGGGCCAACGTCCTGACTTTC. The V and J genes are TRBV6-1 and TRBJ2-6, with 7 bases identical to TRBD1. The CDR3 is 16 amino acids. V lost 3 bases, J lost 1 base, and 3 bases stayed unmatched. Germline V gene sequence: CDR1 MNHNS, CDR2 SASEGT.

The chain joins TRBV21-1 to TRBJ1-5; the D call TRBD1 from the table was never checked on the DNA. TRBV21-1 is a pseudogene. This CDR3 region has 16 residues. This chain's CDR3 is CASSKEDRACNQPQHF. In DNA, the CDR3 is TGTGCCAGCAGCAAAGAGGACAGGGCCTGCAATCAGCCCCAGCATTTT.

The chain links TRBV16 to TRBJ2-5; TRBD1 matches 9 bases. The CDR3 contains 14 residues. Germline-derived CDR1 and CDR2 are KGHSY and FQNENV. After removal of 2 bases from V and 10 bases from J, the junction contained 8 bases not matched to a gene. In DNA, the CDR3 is TGTGCCAGCAGCCAAAGGGGACAGGGAAGAGACCAGTACTTC. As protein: CASSQRGQGRDQYF.

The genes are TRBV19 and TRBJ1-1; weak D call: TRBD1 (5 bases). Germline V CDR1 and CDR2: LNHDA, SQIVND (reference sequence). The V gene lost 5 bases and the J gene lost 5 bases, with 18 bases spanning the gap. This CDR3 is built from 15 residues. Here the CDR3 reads CASSARTSPRTEAFF. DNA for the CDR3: TGTGCCAGTAGTGCCAGGACATCCCCAAGGACTGAAGCTTTCTTT. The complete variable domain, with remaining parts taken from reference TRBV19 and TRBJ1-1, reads DGGITQSPKYLFRKEGQNVTLSCEQNLNHDAMYWYRQDPGQGLRLIYYSQIVNDFQKGDIAEGYSVSREKKESFPLTVTSAQKNPTAFYLCASSARTSPRTEAFFGQGTRLTVV.

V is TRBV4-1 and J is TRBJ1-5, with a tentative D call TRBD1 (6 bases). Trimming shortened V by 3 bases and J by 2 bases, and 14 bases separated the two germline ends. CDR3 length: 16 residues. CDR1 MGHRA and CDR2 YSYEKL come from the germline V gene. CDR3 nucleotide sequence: TGCGCCAGCAGCCATCCGAAGGGGGTTGGCAATCAGCCCCAGCATTTT. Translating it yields CASSHPKGVGNQPQHF.

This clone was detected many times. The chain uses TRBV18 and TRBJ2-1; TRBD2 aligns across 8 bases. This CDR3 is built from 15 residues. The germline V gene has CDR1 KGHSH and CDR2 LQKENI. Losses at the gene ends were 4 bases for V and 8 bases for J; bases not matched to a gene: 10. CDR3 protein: CASSQPAGGWDEQFF. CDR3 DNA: TGTGCCAGCTCACAGCCCGCGGGGGGCTGGGATGAGCAGTTCTTC.

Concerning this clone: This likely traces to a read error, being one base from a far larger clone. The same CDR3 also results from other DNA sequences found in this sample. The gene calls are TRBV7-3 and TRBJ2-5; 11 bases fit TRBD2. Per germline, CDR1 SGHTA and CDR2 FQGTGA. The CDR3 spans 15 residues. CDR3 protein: CASSAGTSGQETQYF. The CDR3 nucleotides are TGTGCCAGCAGCGCCGGGACTAGCGGACAAGAGACTCAGTACTTC.

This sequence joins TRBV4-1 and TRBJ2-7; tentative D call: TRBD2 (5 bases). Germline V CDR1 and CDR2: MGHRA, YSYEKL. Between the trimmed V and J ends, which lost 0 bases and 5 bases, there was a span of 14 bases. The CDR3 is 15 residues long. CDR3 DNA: TGCGCCAGCAGCCAAGAGAGGACTCCTCGGAACGAGCAGTACTTC. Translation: CASSQERTPRNEQYF.

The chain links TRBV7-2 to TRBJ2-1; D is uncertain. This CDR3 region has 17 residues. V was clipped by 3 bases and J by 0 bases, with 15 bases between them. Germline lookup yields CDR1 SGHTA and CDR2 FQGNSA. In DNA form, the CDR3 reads TGTGCCAGCAGCTTCAGGTTCATCCTAAGCTCCTACAATGAGCAGTTCTTC. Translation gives CASSFRFILSSYNEQFF.

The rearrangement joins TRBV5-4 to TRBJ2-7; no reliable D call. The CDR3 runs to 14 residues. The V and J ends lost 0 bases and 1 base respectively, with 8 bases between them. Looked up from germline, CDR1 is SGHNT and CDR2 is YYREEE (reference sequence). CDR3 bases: TGTGCCAGCAGCTTGGGTGACACATCCTACGAGCAGTACTTC. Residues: CASSLGDTSYEQYF.

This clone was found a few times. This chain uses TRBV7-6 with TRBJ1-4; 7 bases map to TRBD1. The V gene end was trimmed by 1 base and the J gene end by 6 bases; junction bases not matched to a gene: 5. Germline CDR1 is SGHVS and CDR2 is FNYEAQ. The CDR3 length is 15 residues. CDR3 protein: CASSLGGTAHEKLFF. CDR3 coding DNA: TGTGCCAGCAGCTTAGGGGGGACAGCCCATGAAAAACTGTTTTTT.

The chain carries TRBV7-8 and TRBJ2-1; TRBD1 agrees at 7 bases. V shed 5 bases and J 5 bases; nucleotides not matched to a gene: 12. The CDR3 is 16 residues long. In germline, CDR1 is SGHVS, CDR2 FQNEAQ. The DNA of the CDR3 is TGTGCCAGCAGCCTCCGCCGGACAGGTCACGACAATGAGCAGTTCTTC. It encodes CASSLRRTGHDNEQFF. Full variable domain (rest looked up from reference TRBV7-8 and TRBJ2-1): GAGVSQSPRYKVAKRGQDVALRCDPISGHVSLFWYQQALGQGPEFLTYFQNEAQLDKSGLPSDRFFAERPEGSVSTLKIQRTQQEDSAVYLCASSLRRTGHDNEQFFGPGTRLTVL.

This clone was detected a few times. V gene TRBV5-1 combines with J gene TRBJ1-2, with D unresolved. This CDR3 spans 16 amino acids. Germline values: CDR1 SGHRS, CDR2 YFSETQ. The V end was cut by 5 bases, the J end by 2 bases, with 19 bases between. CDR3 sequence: CASRVLTPGLNYGYTF. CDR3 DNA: TGCGCCAGCAGAGTCCTTACACCCGGTTTGAACTATGGCTACACCTTC.

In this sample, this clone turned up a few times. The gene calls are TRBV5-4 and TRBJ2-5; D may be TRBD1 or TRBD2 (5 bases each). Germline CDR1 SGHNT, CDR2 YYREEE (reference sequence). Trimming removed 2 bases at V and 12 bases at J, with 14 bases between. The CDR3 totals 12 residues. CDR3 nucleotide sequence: TGTGCCAGCAGCTTCGGGACGGGTCCCGAGTACTTC. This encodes CASSFGTGPEYF.

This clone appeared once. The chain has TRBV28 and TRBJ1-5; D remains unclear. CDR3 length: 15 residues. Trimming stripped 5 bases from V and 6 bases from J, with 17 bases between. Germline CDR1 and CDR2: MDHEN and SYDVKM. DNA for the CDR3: TGTGCCAGCAGTCACGTCTTAGGGTTCAGTCAGCCCCAGCATTTT. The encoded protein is CASSHVLGFSQPQHF.

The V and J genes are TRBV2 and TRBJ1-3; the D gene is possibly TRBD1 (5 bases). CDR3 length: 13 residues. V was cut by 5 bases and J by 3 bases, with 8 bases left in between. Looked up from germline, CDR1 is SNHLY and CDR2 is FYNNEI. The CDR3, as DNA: TGTGCCAGCAGTAGGGACCGTGGAAACACCATATATTTT. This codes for CASSRDRGNTIYF.

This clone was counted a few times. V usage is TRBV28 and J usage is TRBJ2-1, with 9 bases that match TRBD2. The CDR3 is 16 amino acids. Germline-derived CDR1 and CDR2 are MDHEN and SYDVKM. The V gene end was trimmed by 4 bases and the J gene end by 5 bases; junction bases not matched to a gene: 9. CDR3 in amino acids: CASSSLTSGFNNEQFF. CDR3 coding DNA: TGTGCCAGCAGTTCCCTGACTAGCGGATTTAACAATGAGCAGTTCTTC.

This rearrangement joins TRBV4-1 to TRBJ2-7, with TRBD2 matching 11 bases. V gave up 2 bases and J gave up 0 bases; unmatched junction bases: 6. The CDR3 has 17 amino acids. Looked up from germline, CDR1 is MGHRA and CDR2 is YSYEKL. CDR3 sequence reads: CASSQLRTSGRSYEQYF. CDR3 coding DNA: TGCGCCAGCAGCCAACTACGGACTAGCGGGCGCTCCTACGAGCAGTACTTC.

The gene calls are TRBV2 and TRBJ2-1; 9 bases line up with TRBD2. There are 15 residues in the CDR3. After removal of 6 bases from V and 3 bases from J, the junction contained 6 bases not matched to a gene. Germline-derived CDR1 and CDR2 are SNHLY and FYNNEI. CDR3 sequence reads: CASSAGLAGYNEQFF. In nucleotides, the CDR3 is TGTGCCAGCAGCGCGGGACTAGCAGGCTACAATGAGCAGTTCTTC. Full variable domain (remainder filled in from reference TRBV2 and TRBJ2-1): EPEVTQTPSHQVTQMGQEVILRCVPISNHLYFYWYRQILGQKVEFLVSFYNNEISEKSEIFDDQFSVERPDGSNFTLKIRSTKLEDSAMYFCASSAGLAGYNEQFFGPGTRLTVL.